The 23 T cell receptor beta chains below were found in one sample sequenced in a study of blood T cell repertoires in COVID-19. Profiling relied on immunoSEQ multiplex PCR, and the TCRdb table lists in-frame clones only, not all of them. The top ten hold roughly 5.5% of the sample, which has 15,000 to 20,000 clones, around 92% seen once. Sequenced material: peripheral blood. The source of these receptors is a human donor in a cohort sampled during active COVID-19.

CDR3: CACPTPKREKYEQYF. CDR3 nucleotides: TGTGCCTGTCCTACCCCAAAGCGGGAGAAGTACGAGCAGTACTTC. The rearrangement joins TRBV6-5 to TRBJ2-7; TRBD2 agrees at 8 bases. Unmatched junction bases numbered 16, after V lost 11 bases and J lost 4 bases. The CDR3 spans 15 residues. Germline lookup yields CDR1 MNHEY and CDR2 SVGAGI.

The table lists this clone with a few counts. The chain joins TRBV5-1 to TRBJ2-7; weak D call: TRBD1 (5 bases). The CDR3 spans 14 residues. Germline CDR1 is SGHRS and CDR2 is YFSETQ. The ends were cut back, 4 bases at V and 0 bases at J, with 11 bases in the middle. The CDR3 loop reads CASSDPTASYEQYF. The DNA for the CDR3 is TGCGCCAGCAGCGACCCGACAGCCTCCTACGAGCAGTACTTC.

The chain joins TRBV28 to TRBJ2-5; 7 positions agree with TRBD1. Germline-derived CDR1 and CDR2 are MDHEN and SYDVKM. V trimming: 5 bases; J trimming: 1 base; junction bases outside the gene matches: 7. This CDR3 spans 15 amino acids. CDR3 in amino acids: CASSPRDSPQETQYF. CDR3 in DNA: TGTGCCAGCAGTCCAAGGGACAGCCCCCAAGAGACCCAGTACTTC. Based on the CDR3 plus reference TRBV28 and TRBJ2-5, the full variable domain is DVKVTQSSRYLVKRTGEKVFLECVQDMDHENMFWYRQDPGLGLRLIYFSYDVKMKEKGDIPEGYSVSREKKERFSLILESASTNQTSMYLCASSPRDSPQETQYFGPGTRLLVL.

This chain connects TRBV5-1 to TRBJ2-3, with 9 nucleotides matching TRBD2. Trimming took 0 bases from V and 0 from J; bases not matched to a gene: 8. Germline CDR1 is SGHRS and CDR2 is YFSETQ. The CDR3 has 18 residues. For the CDR3, the DNA is TGCGCCAGCAGCTTGGTCGCGGGAGGGATCCCTAGCACAGATACGCAGTATTTT. Protein: CASSLVAGGIPSTDTQYF. Full variable domain (outside the CDR3, taken from reference TRBV5-1 and TRBJ2-3): KAGVTQTPRYLIKTRGQQVTLSCSPISGHRSVSWYQQTPGQGLQFLFEYFSETQRNKGNFPGRFSGRQFSNSRSEMNVSTLELGDSALYLCASSLVAGGIPSTDTQYFGPGTRLTVL.

V and J are TRBV7-9 and TRBJ1-1, with D hard to call. Germline loops: CDR1 SEHNR, CDR2 FQNEAQ (reference sequence). This CDR3 spans 13 amino acids. V gave up 5 bases and J gave up 4 bases, with 11 bases separating them. The CDR3 DNA reads as TGTGCCAGCAGCGCCTCGGGTGCCACTGAAGCTTTCTTT. This sequence encodes CASSASGATEAFF.

V and J are TRBV28 and TRBJ2-1; 8 nucleotides line up with TRBD1. J lost 3 bases, V lost 4 bases, and 14 bases had no gene match. Germline assignment: CDR1 MDHEN and CDR2 SYDVKM. The CDR3 has 18 amino acids. CDR3 sequence: CASSSPRLTGDRYNEQFF. The CDR3 region has the DNA TGTGCCAGCAGTTCCCCCCGCTTGACAGGGGACCGCTACAATGAGCAGTTCTTC.

This chain uses TRBV12-5 with TRBJ2-2; D gene ambiguous. Germline CDR1 LGHNT, CDR2 FRNRAP. The V and J ends lost 10 bases and 6 bases respectively, with 3 bases between them. The CDR3 length is 9 residues. For the CDR3, the DNA is TGTGCTACTCCCGGGGAGCTGTTTTTT. It specifies CATPGELFF.

The chain carries TRBV5-6 and TRBJ2-2; D may be TRBD1 (6 bases). The CDR3 loop spans 16 amino acids. V was clipped by 6 bases and J by 1 base, with 16 bases between them. CDR1 and CDR2 (germline): SGHDT, YYEEEE. The CDR3 region is CASTPSPTGNTGELFF. The DNA of the CDR3 is TGTGCCAGCACCCCTTCTCCGACAGGGAACACCGGGGAGCTGTTTTTT.

This clone was recorded a few times. V and J are TRBV11-2 and TRBJ2-7, with 9 nucleotides matching TRBD2. The CDR3 is 15 amino acids. V dropped 5 bases and J dropped 3; count of bases not matched to a gene: 8. Germline V gives CDR1 SGHAT, CDR2 FQNNGV. In nucleotides, the CDR3 is TGTGCCAGCAGCCCAGCGGGAGGCCGAGTCTACGAGCAGTACTTC. It yields the protein CASSPAGGRVYEQYF.

This rearrangement joins TRBV6-1 to TRBJ1-2; possibly TRBD1 for D (6 bases). Trimming removed 2 bases at V and 8 bases at J, with 12 bases between. This CDR3 is 13 amino acids long. The germline V gene encodes CDR1 MNHNS and CDR2 SASEGT. In nucleotides, the CDR3 is TGTGCCAGCAGTGAACGGGGGGCTCAGGGCTACACCTTC. Protein product: CASSERGAQGYTF.

This clone has just one count. The chain carries TRBV30 and TRBJ1-1; D unresolved. V shed 4 bases and J shed 7 bases, with 16 bases lying between them. Germline loops: CDR1 GTSNPN, CDR2 SVGIG (reference sequence). This CDR3 region has 13 residues. The CDR3 loop is CAWTRGFLGEAFF. The CDR3 DNA reads TGTGCCTGGACTCGGGGTTTTCTCGGTGAAGCTTTCTTT.

The V gene is TRBV28, the J gene TRBJ1-2, with a tentative D call TRBD1 (5 bases). The CDR3 totals 14 residues. CDR1 MDHEN and CDR2 SYDVKM come from the germline V gene. The V end was cut by 2 bases, the J end by 6 bases, with 13 bases between. The CDR3 sequence is CASSLVRDSHGYTF. CDR3 nucleotide sequence: TGTGCCAGCAGTTTAGTAAGGGACTCCCATGGCTACACCTTC.

J is TRBJ1-2 and V is TRBV19, with 7 bases aligning to TRBD1. CDR1 is LNHDA and CDR2 is SQIVND in the germline V gene (reference sequence). V gave up 9 bases and J gave up 6 bases; unmatched junction bases: 13. The CDR3 extends over 14 amino acids. The CDR3 sequence is CASRQTGPYHGYTF. CDR3 DNA: TGTGCCAGCAGACAGACAGGGCCATATCATGGCTACACCTTC. The whole variable domain, filled in from reference TRBV19 and TRBJ1-2, reads DGGITQSPKYLFRKEGQNVTLSCEQNLNHDAMYWYRQDPGQGLRLIYYSQIVNDFQKGDIAEGYSVSREKKESFPLTVTSAQKNPTAFYLCASRQTGPYHGYTFGSGTRLTVV.

The chain combines TRBV7-3 with TRBJ2-7; 9 bases agree with TRBD1. V trimming: 5 bases; J trimming: 3 bases; junction bases outside the gene matches: 11. Germline values: CDR1 SGHTA, CDR2 FQGTGA. The CDR3 loop spans 16 amino acids. The DNA for the CDR3 is TGTGCCAGCAGCCCCCCTTCCGGGACAGGGAACTACGAGCAGTACTTC. Its protein product is CASSPPSGTGNYEQYF.

The gene calls are TRBV28 and TRBJ2-7, with TRBD1 matching 7 bases. CDR3 size: 15 residues. After removal of 2 bases from V and 0 bases from J, the junction contained 4 bases not matched to a gene. In germline, CDR1 is MDHEN, CDR2 SYDVKM. Here the CDR3 reads CASSLGTVSSYEQYF. DNA of the CDR3: TGTGCCAGCAGTTTAGGGACAGTGAGCTCCTACGAGCAGTACTTC.

This chain links TRBV6-1 with TRBJ2-2, with 7 positions matching TRBD2. V was pared by 3 bases and J by 1 base, with 14 bases of the junction left unmatched. Germline V gene data show CDR1 as MNHNS and CDR2 as SASEGT. The CDR3 runs 19 residues. The CDR3 nucleotides read TGTGCCAGCAGTGACACCCCCCCCGGGGGGATGTTGAACACCGGGGAGCTGTTTTTT. Encoded protein: CASSDTPPGGMLNTGELFF.

This chain uses TRBV14 with TRBJ2-5; D may be TRBD2 (5 bases). Trimming stripped 3 bases from V and 5 bases from J, with 10 bases between. The CDR3 has 13 residues. Germline assignment: CDR1 SGHDN and CDR2 FVKESK. This CDR3 reads CASSQRERETQYF. The DNA of the CDR3 is TGTGCCAGCAGCCAGAGAGAGCGGGAGACCCAGTACTTC.

The V gene is TRBV7-2, the J gene TRBJ1-2; D might be TRBD1 (5 bases). Germline CDR1 reads SGHTA; CDR2 reads FQGNSA. The CDR3 loop spans 13 amino acids. Between the trimmed V and J ends, which lost 2 bases and 5 bases, there was a span of 9 bases. CDR3 sequence (DNA): TGTGCCAGCAGCTTATTGACAGCTTATGGCTACACCTTC. Translating it yields CASSLLTAYGYTF.

The chain carries TRBV11-2 and TRBJ2-2, with TRBD1 matching 7 bases. The V and J ends lost 5 bases and 8 bases, in that order; junction bases with no gene match: 11. CDR1 is SGHAT and CDR2 is FQNNGV in the germline V gene. This CDR3 is built from 15 residues. In DNA, the CDR3 is TGTGCCAGCAGCCTGACCGGGACAGCTACAGGGGAGCTGTTTTTT. It is translated as CASSLTGTATGELFF.

Only a few counts were recorded for this clone. The chain links TRBV7-9 to TRBJ1-1; D call uncertain. The V and J ends lost 1 base and 0 bases respectively, with 3 bases between them. Germline CDR1 SEHNR, CDR2 FQNEAQ (reference sequence). This CDR3 comprises 13 residues. The CDR3 region is CASSLDMNTEAFF. CDR3 in DNA: TGTGCCAGCAGCTTAGATATGAACACTGAAGCTTTCTTT.

The chain combines TRBV6-5 with TRBJ2-4; TRBD2 matches at 9 bases. J was trimmed by 7 bases and V by 7 bases; bases with no gene match: 11. The CDR3 is 15 amino acids. CDR1 MNHEY and CDR2 SVGAGI come from the germline V gene. This CDR3 reads CASTQFSGGGNIQYF. DNA for the CDR3: TGTGCCAGCACCCAATTTAGCGGGGGCGGGAACATTCAGTACTTC.

This clone has a single count. The J gene is TRBJ2-5, the V gene TRBV5-1; 12 bases match TRBD1. Germline loops: CDR1 SGHRS, CDR2 YFSETQ. The CDR3 has 15 amino acids. V trimming: 0 bases; J trimming: 6 bases; junction bases outside the gene matches: 3. In DNA, the CDR3 is TGCGCCAGCAGCTTGGGGGACAGGGGGCCAAAGACCCAGTACTTC. It specifies CASSLGDRGPKTQYF.

V is TRBV5-1 and J is TRBJ2-1, with 7 bases matching TRBD2. Germline-derived CDR1 and CDR2 are SGHRS and YFSETQ. The CDR3 length is 15 residues. Trimming took 2 bases from V and 0 from J; bases not matched to a gene: 2. The CDR3 sequence: CASSLGGSSYNEQFF. In DNA, the CDR3 is TGCGCCAGCAGCTTAGGCGGGAGCTCCTACAATGAGCAGTTCTTC.